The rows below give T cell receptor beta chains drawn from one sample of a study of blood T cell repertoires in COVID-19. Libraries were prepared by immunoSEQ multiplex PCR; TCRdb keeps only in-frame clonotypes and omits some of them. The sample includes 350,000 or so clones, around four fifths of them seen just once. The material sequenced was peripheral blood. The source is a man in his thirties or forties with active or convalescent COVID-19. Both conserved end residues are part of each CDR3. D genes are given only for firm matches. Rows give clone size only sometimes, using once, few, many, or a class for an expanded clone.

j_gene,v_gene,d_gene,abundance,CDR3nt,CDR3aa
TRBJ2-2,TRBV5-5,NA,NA,TGTGCCAGCAGCTTGGACAGGGTGTACACCGGGGAGCTGTTTTTT,CASSLDRVYTGELFF
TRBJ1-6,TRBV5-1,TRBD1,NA,TGCGCCAGCAGCTTCCCAGGGGGAAGGGATTCACCCCTCCACTTT,CASSFPGGRDSPLHF
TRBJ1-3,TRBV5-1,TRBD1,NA,TGCGCCAGCAGCCCGGACAGGGGGCATGGAAACACCATATATTTT,CASSPDRGHGNTIYF
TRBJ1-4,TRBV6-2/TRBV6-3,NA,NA,TGTGCCAGCAGTTACGGGGGCTACCGTGAAAAACTGTTTTTT,CASSYGGYREKLFF
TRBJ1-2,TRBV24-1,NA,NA,TGTGCCACCAGTGACGGGGGGAAGTATGGCTACACCTTC,CATSDGGKYGYTF
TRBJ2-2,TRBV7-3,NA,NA,TGTGCCAGCAGCCGGACAGGAGGGACCGGGGAGCTGTTTTTT,CASSRTGGTGELFF
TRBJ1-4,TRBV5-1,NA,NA,TGCGCCAGCAGCTCTTCGGGGGGAGCAACTAATGAAAAACTGTTTTTT,CASSSSGGATNEKLFF
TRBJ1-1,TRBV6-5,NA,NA,TGTGCCAGCAGTCTAATCAGGGGCGCTGAAGCTTTCTTT,CASSLIRGAEAFF
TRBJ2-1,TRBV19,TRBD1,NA,TGTGCCAGTAGTCAATTGCAGGGGGCGAATGAGCAGTTCTTC,CASSQLQGANEQFF
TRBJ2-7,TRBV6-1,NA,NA,TGTGCCAGCAGTGAGGCTGGGGGGGCCGAGCAGTACTTC,CASSEAGGAEQYF
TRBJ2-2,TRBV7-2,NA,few,TGTGCCAGCAGCTTAGGGCAGGCTCTCACCGGGGAGCTGTTTTTT,CASSLGQALTGELFF
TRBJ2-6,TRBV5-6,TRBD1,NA,TGTGCCAGCAGCGGGCGGGACAGGGCGAAATCTTCTGGGGCCAACGTCCTGACTTTC,CASSGRDRAKSSGANVLTF
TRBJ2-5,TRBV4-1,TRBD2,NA,TGCGCCAGCAGCCAAGAATATTTACGGGGGGAGGAGACCCAGTACTTC,CASSQEYLRGEETQYF
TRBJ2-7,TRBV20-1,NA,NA,TGCAGTGCTAGTCTCCCGTCTTCCTACGAGCAGTACTTC,CSASLPSSYEQYF
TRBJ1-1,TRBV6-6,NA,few,TGTGCCAGCAGAAGCCCGGACAGGAACACTGAAGCTTTCTTT,CASRSPDRNTEAFF
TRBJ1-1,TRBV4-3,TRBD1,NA,TGCGCCAGCAGCACCACAGGGGAGGATGAAGCTTTCTTT,CASSTTGEDEAFF